This entry lists 16 T cell receptor beta chains sequenced from one sample in a study of T cells in Graves' hyperthyroidism and ophthalmopathy (dated by TCRdb to about 2019). The library was generated by multiplex PCR. Sequencer: Illumina HiSeq 2000. The TCR beta CDR3 regions were amplified from the RNA transcripts. The TCR CDR3 was subjected to a first round of RT-PCR using the HTBI primer set and the Qiagen OneStep RT-PCR kit. TCRdb reprocessed the public reads (quality trimming at Q25 with fastp, clone calling with MiXCR) and kept in-frame beta chains. Records with the same CDR3 protein are collapsed into one entry carrying the most frequent genes and DNA. Counted in this sample were nearly 750,000 distinct CDR3 sequences; 30% to 40% of them appeared once. The ten largest clonotypes hold around 30% of the sample. Sequencing used blood. The receptors here all came from a woman in her thirties or forties with Graves' hyperthyroidism.

About this clonotype itself: This could be a read error, since a much larger clone is one nucleotide away. This chain connects TRBV19 to TRBJ2-2, with D possibly being TRBD1 (5 bases). Germline values: CDR1 LNHDA, CDR2 SQIVND (reference sequence). Trimming removed 1 base at V and 7 bases at J, with 13 bases between. The CDR3 spans 15 residues. The chain's CDR3 is CASSIADLGDGELFF. CDR3 nucleotides: TGTGCCAGTAGTATAGCGGACCTAGGGGACGGGGAGCTGTTTTTT.

The chain carries TRBV11-2 and TRBJ2-7; tentatively, D is TRBD1 (7 bases). The ends were cut back, 8 bases at V and 6 bases at J, with 20 bases in the middle. Germline V gene data show CDR1 as SGHAT and CDR2 as FQNNGV. This CDR3 spans 14 amino acids. CDR3 DNA sequence: TGTGCCAGCGTCGCTCGCGTCCAGGGGGGCGAGCAGTACTTC. It is translated as CASVARVQGGEQYF.

This clonotype has at least ten counts. The junction differs from germline at one of its ends, possibly a read error. The J gene is TRBJ2-6, the V gene TRBV29-1; TRBD2 might be the D (5 bases). CDR1 and CDR2 from the germline V gene are SQVTM and ANQGSEA. The CDR3 runs 14 residues. CDR3 nucleotide sequence: TGCAGCGTGGAAGCGGACTCTGGGGCCAACGTCCTGACTTTC. Translation gives CSVEADSGANVLTF.

This clonotype has a count of ten or more. This chain uses TRBV7-9 with TRBJ1-3; D is undetermined. Trimming left V 5 bases short and J 0 bases short, with 11 bases between. Germline V gene lookup returns CDR1 SEHNR and CDR2 FQNEAQ (reference sequence). The CDR3 runs to 15 residues. This CDR3 is CASSHHRGSGNTIYF. CDR3 nucleotide sequence: TGTGCCAGCAGCCACCACAGAGGCTCTGGAAACACCATATATTTT.

This clonotype turned up a few times. This chain connects TRBV6-5 to TRBJ1-1; D remains unclear. CDR3 length: 12 amino acids. The germline gives CDR1 MNHEY, CDR2 SVGAGI. Trimming took off 6 bases at V and 9 bases at J, with 14 bases between the two ends. CDR3 region: CASRDVGGKAFF. The DNA of the CDR3 is TGTGCCAGCAGGGACGTCGGTGGGAAAGCTTTCTTT.

At least ten counts were recorded for this clonotype. The rearrangement links TRBV10-3 to TRBJ1-1; perhaps TRBD1 as D (5 bases). The CDR3 runs 14 residues. The V gene lost 4 bases and the J gene lost 4 bases, with 13 bases spanning the gap. Germline-derived CDR1 and CDR2 are ENHRY and SYGVKD. The CDR3 DNA reads as TGTGCCATCAGTGCCAGGGAGGTGGGCACTGAAGCTTTCTTT. Residues: CAISAREVGTEAFF.

The CDR3 loop is CASSPQEGSGANVLTF. CDR3 DNA sequence: TGTGCCAGCTCACCACAGGAGGGATCAGGGGCCAACGTCCTGACTTTC. The chain uses TRBV2 and TRBJ2-6, with D perhaps matching TRBD2 (6 bases). Germline V gives CDR1 SNHLY, CDR2 FYNNEI. The V end lost 8 bases, the J end lost 4 bases, and 18 bases lay between the germline ends. The CDR3 is 16 residues long.

In regard to this clonotype: A much larger clone differs by one base, so this may be a read error. The V gene is TRBV7-9, the J gene TRBJ2-7; D is unresolved. CDR3 length: 14 amino acids. Germline V gene sequence: CDR1 SEHNR, CDR2 FQNEAQ (reference sequence). Here the CDR3 DNA reads TGTGCCAGCATATCCGAAGGATTCTCCTACGAGCAGTGCTTC. It specifies CASISEGFSYEQCF.

V is TRBV6-2 or TRBV6-3 and J is TRBJ1-2; D perhaps matches TRBD1 (5 bases). The germline V gene has CDR1 MNHEY and CDR2 SVGEGT. Trimming took 5 bases from V and 8 from J, leaving 6 bases between them. This CDR3 has 10 amino acids. The CDR3 spells CASSQGGYTF. CDR3 in DNA: TGTGCCAGCAGTCAGGGCGGCTACACCTTC.

This clonotype was counted ten times or more. The chain combines TRBV19 with TRBJ1-2; D is unclear. The CDR3 spans 17 residues. Germline assignment: CDR1 LNHDA and CDR2 SQIVND (reference sequence). The V and J ends lost 3 bases and 0 bases respectively, with 17 bases between them. Here the CDR3 DNA reads TGTGCCAGTAGTATTCCGGACCGACATTCAGCTAACTATGGCTACACCTTC. This sequence encodes CASSIPDRHSANYGYTF.

The chain uses TRBV20-1 and TRBJ1-1; D not certain. Germline V CDR1 and CDR2: DFQATT, SNEGSKA (reference sequence). The V and J ends lost 3 bases and 2 bases respectively, with 10 bases between them. The CDR3 is 13 residues long. CDR3 bases: TGCAGTGCTAGGGGCCCCGGTAACACTGAAGCTTTCTTT. Protein sequence: CSARGPGNTEAFF.

The chain joins TRBV29-1 to TRBJ1-1; the D is unclear. The CDR3 loop spans 14 amino acids. Germline-derived CDR1 and CDR2 are SQVTM and ANQGSEA. The germline V and J ends were trimmed by 2 bases and 1 base, with 11 bases remaining between them. In nucleotides, the CDR3 is TGCAGCGTTGAAATAGTCGCGGAGAACACTGAAGCTTTCTTT. This encodes CSVEIVAENTEAFF. The complete variable domain, with remaining parts taken from reference TRBV29-1 and TRBJ1-1, reads SAVISQKPSRDICQRGTSLTIQCQVDSQVTMMFWYRQQPGQSLTLIATANQGSEATYESGFVIDKFPISRPNLTFSTLTVSNMSPEDSSIYLCSVEIVAENTEAFFGQGTRLTVV.

This rearrangement joins TRBV7-8 to TRBJ2-7; TRBD2 might be the D (5 bases). Per germline, CDR1 SGHVS and CDR2 FQNEAQ. V was cut by 1 base and J by 7 bases, with 23 bases left in between. This CDR3 has 17 amino acids. The DNA of the CDR3 is TGTGCCAGCAGCTTAGTAGAGGGTTGGAGCCATCCGAGGGAGCAGTACTTC. As protein: CASSLVEGWSHPREQYF.

This clonotype was recorded at least ten times. The rearrangement joins TRBV11-2 to TRBJ1-1; D call uncertain. The germline V and J ends were trimmed by 1 base and 1 base, with 13 bases remaining between them. Germline assignment: CDR1 SGHAT and CDR2 FQNNGV. CDR3 size: 16 residues. The CDR3 DNA is TGTGCCAGCAGCTTAGTGAGTACCCTAACGAACACTGAAGCTTTCTTT. Translation: CASSLVSTLTNTEAFF.

The V call is TRBV7-6, the J call TRBJ1-1; 9 nucleotides align to TRBD1. The germline CDR1 and CDR2 sequences are SGHVS and FNYEAQ. The V and J ends lost 5 bases and 4 bases, in that order; junction bases with no gene match: 8. This CDR3 region has 15 residues. CDR3 bases: TGTGCCAGCAGCACTACGGGACAGGGTACCACTGAAGCTTTCTTT. This encodes CASSTTGQGTTEAFF.

Note on this clonotype: At one end the junction does not follow the germline gene, possibly because of a read error. The chain recombines TRBV7-2 with TRBJ1-1; a weak D match, TRBD1 (6 bases). This CDR3 comprises 17 residues. Germline loops: CDR1 SGHTA, CDR2 FQGNSA. In DNA form, the CDR3 reads TGTGCCAGCAGCTTTGCTCGTCCGGGGGGCCTGAACACTGGAGCTTTCTTT. Amino acid sequence: CASSFARPGGLNTGAFF.